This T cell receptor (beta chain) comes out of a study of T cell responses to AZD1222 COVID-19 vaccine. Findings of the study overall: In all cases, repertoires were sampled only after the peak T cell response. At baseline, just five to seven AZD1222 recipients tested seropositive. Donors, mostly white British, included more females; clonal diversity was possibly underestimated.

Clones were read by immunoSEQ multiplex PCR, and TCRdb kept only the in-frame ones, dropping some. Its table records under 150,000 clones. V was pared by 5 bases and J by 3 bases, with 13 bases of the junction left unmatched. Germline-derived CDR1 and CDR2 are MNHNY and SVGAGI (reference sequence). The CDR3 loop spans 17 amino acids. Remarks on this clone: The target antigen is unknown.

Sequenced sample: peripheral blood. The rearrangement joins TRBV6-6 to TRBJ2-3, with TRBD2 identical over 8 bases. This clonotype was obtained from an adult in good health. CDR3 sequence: CASSRGIAGQRTDTQYF. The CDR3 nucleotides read TGTGCCAGCAGTCGGGGCATAGCGGGACAAAGAACAGATACGCAGTATTTT.